This T cell receptor beta chain is drawn from a study of type 1 and type 2 diabetes patients. Study summary: Participants included type 1 and type 2 diabetes patients plus nondiabetic controls.

PCR was run on genomic DNA. A primer set of 30 forward and 13 reverse primers amplified the CDR3. MiXCR, run by TCRdb on the multiplex PCR reads, gives a single entry per CDR3 protein. Of approximately 260,000 distinct CDR3 sequences in the sample, roughly 50% were seen once. Approximately 10 milliliters of peripheral blood were collected from each participant. This clonotype was seen more than once but under ten times. Its antigen is undetermined. The CDR3 spans 15 residues. CDR1 is SGHTA and CDR2 is FQGTGA in the germline V gene. V was pared by 0 bases and J by 2 bases, with 10 bases between. Overall study results and limits: V and J gene usage correlated at around 0.97 between type 2 diabetes and control samples.

The specimen sequenced was peripheral blood mononuclear cells (PBMCs). The chain is built from TRBV7-3 and TRBJ2-5, with D possibly called TRBD1 or TRBD2 (5 bases each). The clonotype originates from a man between 18 and 29 years old with type 2 diabetes. Here the CDR3 reads CASSLTGAQQETQYF. As DNA, the CDR3 is TGTGCCAGCAGCTTAACCGGGGCCCAACAAGAGACCCAGTACTTC.